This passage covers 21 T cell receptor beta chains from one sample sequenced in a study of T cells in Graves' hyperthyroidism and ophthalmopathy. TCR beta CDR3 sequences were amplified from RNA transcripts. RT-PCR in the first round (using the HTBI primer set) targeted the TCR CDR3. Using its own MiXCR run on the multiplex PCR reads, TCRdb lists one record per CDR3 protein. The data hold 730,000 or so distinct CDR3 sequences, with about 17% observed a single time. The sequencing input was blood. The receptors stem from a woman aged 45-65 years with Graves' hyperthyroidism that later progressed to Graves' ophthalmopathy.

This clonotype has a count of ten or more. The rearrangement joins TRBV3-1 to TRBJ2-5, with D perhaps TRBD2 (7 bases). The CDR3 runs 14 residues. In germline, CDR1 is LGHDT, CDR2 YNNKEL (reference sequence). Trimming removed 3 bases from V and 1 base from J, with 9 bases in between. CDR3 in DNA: TGTGCCAGCAGCCAGGGGGGGGCCCAAGAGACCCAGTACTTC. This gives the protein CASSQGGAQETQYF.

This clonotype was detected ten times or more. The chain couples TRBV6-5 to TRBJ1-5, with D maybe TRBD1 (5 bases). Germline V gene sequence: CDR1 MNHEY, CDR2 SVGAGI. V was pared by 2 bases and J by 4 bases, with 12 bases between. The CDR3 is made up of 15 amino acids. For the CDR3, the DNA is TGTGCCAGCAGTTACGTTCAGGGCCCTAATCAGCCCCAGCATTTT. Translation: CASSYVQGPNQPQHF.

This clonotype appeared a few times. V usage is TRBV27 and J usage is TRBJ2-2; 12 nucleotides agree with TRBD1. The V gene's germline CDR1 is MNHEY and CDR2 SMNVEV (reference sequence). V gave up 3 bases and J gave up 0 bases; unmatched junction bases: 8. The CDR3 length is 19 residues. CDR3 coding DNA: TGTGCCAGCAGTTTCTCCCGGGACAGGGGGCCACCGAACACCGGGGAGCTGTTTTTT. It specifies CASSFSRDRGPPNTGELFF.

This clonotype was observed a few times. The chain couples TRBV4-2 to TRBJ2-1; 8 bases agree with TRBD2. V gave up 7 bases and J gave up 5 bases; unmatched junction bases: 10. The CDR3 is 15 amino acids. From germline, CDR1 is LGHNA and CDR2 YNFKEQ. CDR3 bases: TGTGCCAGCACCCTGCACCAGCGGGGGAACAATGAGCAGTTCTTC. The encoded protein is CASTLHQRGNNEQFF.

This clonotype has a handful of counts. CDR3 in DNA: TGCGCCAGCAGTCCGACTAGCGGGGGCCAAGAGACCCAGTACTTC. Its protein is CASSPTSGGQETQYF. V and J are TRBV5-1 and TRBJ2-5; 12 bases are a match to TRBD2. The germline gives CDR1 SGHRS, CDR2 YFSETQ. CDR3 size: 15 residues. V was clipped by 5 bases and J by 1 base; unmatched bases: 3.

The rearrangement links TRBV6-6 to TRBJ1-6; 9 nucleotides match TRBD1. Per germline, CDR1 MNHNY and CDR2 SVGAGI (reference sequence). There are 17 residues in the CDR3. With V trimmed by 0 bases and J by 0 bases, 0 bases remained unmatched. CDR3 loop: CASSYSTGGSYNSPLHF. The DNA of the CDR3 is TGTGCCAGCAGTTACTCGACAGGGGGCTCCTATAATTCACCCCTCCACTTT.

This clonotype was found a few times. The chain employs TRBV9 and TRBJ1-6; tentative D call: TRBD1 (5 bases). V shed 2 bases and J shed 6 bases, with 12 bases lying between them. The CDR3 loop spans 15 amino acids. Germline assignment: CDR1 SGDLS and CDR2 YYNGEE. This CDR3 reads CASSVRGEVNSPLHF. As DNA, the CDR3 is TGTGCCAGCAGCGTTCGGGGGGAGGTTAATTCACCCCTCCACTTT.

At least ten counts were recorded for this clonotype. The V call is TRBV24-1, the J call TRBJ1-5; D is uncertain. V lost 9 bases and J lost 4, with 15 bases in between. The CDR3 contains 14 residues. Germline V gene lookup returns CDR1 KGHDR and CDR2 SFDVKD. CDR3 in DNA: TGTGCCACCGATGGAGAATTAGGTAATCAGCCCCAGCATTTT. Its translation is CATDGELGNQPQHF.

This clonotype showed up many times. The CDR3 DNA reads TGTGCCACCAGCAGAGGGGGACAGGGGGGTTTGTGGCAGCCCCAGCATTTT. This translates into CATSRGGQGGLWQPQHF. The chain carries TRBV15 and TRBJ1-5, with 11 bases identical to TRBD1. CDR3 length: 17 amino acids. In germline, CDR1 is LNHNV, CDR2 YYDKDF (reference sequence). V trimming: 1 base; J trimming: 7 bases; junction bases outside the gene matches: 9.

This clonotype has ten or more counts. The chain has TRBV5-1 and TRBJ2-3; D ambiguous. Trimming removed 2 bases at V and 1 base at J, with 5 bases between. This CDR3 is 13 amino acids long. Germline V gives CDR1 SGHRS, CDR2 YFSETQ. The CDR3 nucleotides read TGCGCCAGCAGCTTTGAGGGCACAGATACGCAGTATTTT. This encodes CASSFEGTDTQYF.

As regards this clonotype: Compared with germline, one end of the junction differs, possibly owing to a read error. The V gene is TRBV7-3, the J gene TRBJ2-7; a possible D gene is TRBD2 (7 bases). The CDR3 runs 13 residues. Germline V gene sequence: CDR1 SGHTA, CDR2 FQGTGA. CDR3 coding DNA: TGTGCCAGCAGCTTAGGGGGGGGCTACGAGCAGCACTTC. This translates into CASSLGGGYEQHF.

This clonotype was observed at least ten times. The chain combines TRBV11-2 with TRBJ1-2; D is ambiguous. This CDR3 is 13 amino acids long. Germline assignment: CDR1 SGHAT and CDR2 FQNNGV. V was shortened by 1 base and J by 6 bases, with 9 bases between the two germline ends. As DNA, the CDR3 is TGTGCCAGCAGCTTAGCGGGGAATGATGGCTACACCTTC. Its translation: CASSLAGNDGYTF.

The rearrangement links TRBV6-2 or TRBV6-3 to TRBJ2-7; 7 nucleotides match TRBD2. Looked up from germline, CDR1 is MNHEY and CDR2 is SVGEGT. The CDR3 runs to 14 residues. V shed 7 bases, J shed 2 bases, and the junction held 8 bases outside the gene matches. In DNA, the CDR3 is TGTGCCAGCAACCCAGGGAGGGTAGCCTACGAGCAGTACTTC. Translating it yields CASNPGRVAYEQYF.

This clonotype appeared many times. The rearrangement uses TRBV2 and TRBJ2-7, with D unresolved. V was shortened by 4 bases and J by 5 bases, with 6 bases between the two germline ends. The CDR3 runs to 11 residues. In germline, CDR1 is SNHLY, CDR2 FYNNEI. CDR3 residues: CASSASHEQYF. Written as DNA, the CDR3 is TGTGCCAGCAGTGCCAGTCACGAGCAGTACTTC.

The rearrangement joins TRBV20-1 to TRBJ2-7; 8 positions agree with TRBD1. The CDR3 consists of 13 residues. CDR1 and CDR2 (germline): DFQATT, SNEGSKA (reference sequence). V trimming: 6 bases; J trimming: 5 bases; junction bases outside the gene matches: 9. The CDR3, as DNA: TGCAGTGCGATGGGACAGGTCGTTAACGAGCAGTACTTC. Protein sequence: CSAMGQVVNEQYF.

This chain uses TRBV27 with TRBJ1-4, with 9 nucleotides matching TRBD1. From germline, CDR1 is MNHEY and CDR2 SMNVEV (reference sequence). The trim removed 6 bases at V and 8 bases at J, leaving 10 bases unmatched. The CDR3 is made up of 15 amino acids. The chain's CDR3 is CASSSYRGPEEKLFF. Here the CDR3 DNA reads TGTGCCAGCAGCTCATACAGGGGGCCGGAAGAAAAACTGTTTTTT. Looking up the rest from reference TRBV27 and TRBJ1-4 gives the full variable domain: EAQVTQNPRYLITVTGKKLTVTCSQNMNHEYMSWYRQDPGLGLRQIYYSMNVEVTDKGDVPEGYKVSRKEKRNFPLILESPSPNQTSLYFCASSSYRGPEEKLFFGSGTQLSVL.

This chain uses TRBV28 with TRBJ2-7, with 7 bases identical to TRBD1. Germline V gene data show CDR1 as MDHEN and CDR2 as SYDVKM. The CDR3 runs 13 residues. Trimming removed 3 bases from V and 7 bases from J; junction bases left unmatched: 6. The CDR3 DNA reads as TGTGCCAGCAGTTTCGGGACAGACCCGGAGCAGTACTTC. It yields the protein CASSFGTDPEQYF.

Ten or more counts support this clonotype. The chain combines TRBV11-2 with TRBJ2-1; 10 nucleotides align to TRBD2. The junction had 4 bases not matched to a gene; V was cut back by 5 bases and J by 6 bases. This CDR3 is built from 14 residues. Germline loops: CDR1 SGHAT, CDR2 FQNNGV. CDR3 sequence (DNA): TGTGCCAGCAGCCAAAGCGGGGGGGCCAATGAGCAGTTCTTC. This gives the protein CASSQSGGANEQFF.

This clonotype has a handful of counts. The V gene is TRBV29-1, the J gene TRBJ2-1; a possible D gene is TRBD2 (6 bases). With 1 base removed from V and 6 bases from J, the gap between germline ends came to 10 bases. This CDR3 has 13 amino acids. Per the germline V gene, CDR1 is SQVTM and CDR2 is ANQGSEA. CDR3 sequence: CSVEALGSNEQFF. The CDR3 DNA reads TGCAGCGTTGAAGCCCTCGGGAGCAATGAGCAGTTCTTC.

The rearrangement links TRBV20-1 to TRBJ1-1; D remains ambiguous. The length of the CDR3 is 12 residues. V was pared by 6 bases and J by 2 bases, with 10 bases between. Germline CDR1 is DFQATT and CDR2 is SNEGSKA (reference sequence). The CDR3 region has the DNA TGCAGTGCCCCCCTCCAAAACACTGAAGCTTTCTTT. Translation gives CSAPLQNTEAFF.

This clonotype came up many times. CDR3 region: CASSSRTGATDTQYF. The CDR3 DNA reads TGCGCCAGCAGCTCCCGGACAGGGGCCACAGATACGCAGTATTTT. The chain employs TRBV5-1 and TRBJ2-3; 9 positions match TRBD1. With V trimmed by 3 bases and J by 2 bases, 4 bases remained unmatched. Germline V CDR1 and CDR2: SGHRS, YFSETQ. The CDR3 covers 15 residues. The complete variable domain, with remaining parts taken from reference TRBV5-1 and TRBJ2-3, reads KAGVTQTPRYLIKTRGQQVTLSCSPISGHRSVSWYQQTPGQGLQFLFEYFSETQRNKGNFPGRFSGRQFSNSRSEMNVSTLELGDSALYLCASSSRTGATDTQYFGPGTRLTVL.